This TCR beta chain emerged from a study of PD-1 blockade in classical Hodgkin lymphoma. Study-wide context: Nivolumab 3 mg/kg was given intravenously every 2 weeks.

Study observations and caveats: Before treatment, complete responders showed about the same diversity as newly diagnosed patients. Relative to healthy donors, newly diagnosed patients reportedly had lower baseline TCR diversity, which was reported as lower still in relapsed/refractory patients. It was CD4+ TCR diversity, not CD8+, that rose significantly by C4D1.

Trimming stripped 0 bases from V and 5 bases from J, with 8 bases between. Germline V CDR1 and CDR2: SGDLS, YYNGEE. The CDR3 is 13 residues long. Comment on this clone: Its antigen is currently unknown.

Each patient's relapse followed autologous stem cell transplantation, and brentuximab vedotin exposure varied. It was by magnetic negative selection that CD4+ T cells were purified from thawed PBMCs. Sequencing was performed with immunoSEQ multiplex PCR; in TCRdb, only in-frame clones are kept and a portion is missing. Of thousands of clones in the sample, around 77% were seen once. The receptor comes from a human donor with classical Hodgkin lymphoma. Here the sequenced sample was CD4+ T cells from blood, taken at baseline. The chain links TRBV9 to TRBJ2-5, with unresolved D. In DNA, the CDR3 is TGTGCCAGCAGCGTAGCTCTGAGGGAGACCCAGTACTTC. Its translation is CASSVALRETQYF.